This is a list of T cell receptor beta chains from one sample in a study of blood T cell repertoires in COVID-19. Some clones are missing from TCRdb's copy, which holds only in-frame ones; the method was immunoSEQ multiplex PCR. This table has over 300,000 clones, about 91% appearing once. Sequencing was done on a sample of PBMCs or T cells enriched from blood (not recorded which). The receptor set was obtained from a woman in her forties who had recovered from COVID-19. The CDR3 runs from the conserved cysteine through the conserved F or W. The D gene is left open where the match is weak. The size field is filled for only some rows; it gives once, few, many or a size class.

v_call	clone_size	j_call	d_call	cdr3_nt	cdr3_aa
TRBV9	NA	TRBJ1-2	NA	TGTGCCAGCAGCGTAGAGGAGGGACGCTACACCTTC	CASSVEEGRYTF
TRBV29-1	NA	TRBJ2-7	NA	TGCAGCGTCGTGACAGTCTCCTACGAGCAGTACTTC	CSVVTVSYEQYF
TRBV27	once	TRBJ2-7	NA	TGTGCCAGCAGTTTTGGGCAACCCTACGAGCAGTACTTC	CASSFGQPYEQYF
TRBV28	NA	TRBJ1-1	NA	TGTGCCAGCAGTTCCCTTTGGGGGGGAGGTGACACTGAAGCTTTCTTT	CASSSLWGGGDTEAFF
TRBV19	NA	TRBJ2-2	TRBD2	TGTGCCAGTAGTATAAAGGGCGGGAGGGATCTCACCGGGGAGCTGTTTTTT	CASSIKGGRDLTGELFF
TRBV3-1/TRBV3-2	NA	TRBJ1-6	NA	TGTGCCAGCAGCCAGGGCGGGGAGTCCCCCAATTCACCCCTCCACTTT	CASSQGGESPNSPLHF
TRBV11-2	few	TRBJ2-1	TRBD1	TGTGCCAGCAGCTTAGGACGTAAAAGACAGGGGGACTCCTACAATGAGCAGTTCTTC	CASSLGRKRQGDSYNEQFF
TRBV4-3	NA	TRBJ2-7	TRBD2	TGCGCCAGCAGCCAAACTACGGGGGGGTCTTCGGGCGAGCAGTACTTC	CASSQTTGGSSGEQYF
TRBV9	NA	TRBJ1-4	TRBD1	TGTGCCAGCAGCGTAGGTTCGGGACAGGCCCATGAAAAACTGTTTTTT	CASSVGSGQAHEKLFF
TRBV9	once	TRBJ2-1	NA	TGTGCCAGCAGCGTAGAACCGGGACTCAACAATGAGCAGTTCTTC	CASSVEPGLNNEQFF
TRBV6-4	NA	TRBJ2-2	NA	TGTGCCAGCAGTGTCGAACTGAACACCGGGGAGCTGTTTTTT	CASSVELNTGELFF
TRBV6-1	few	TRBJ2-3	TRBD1	TGTGCCAGCAGTGTCCGACAGGGCTTTAACACAGATACGCAGTATTTT	CASSVRQGFNTDTQYF
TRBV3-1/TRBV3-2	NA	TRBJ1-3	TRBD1	TGTGCCAGCAGCCGACAGGGTGGTGGAAACACCATATATTTT	CASSRQGGGNTIYF
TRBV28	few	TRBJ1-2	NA	TGTGCCATCACGTCAGGGAGGTTTTATGGCTACACCTTC	CAITSGRFYGYTF
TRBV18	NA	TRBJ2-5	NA	TGTGCCAGCTCACCACGGACGGGGGAACAAGAGACCCAGTACTTC	CASSPRTGEQETQYF
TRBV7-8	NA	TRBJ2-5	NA	TGTGCCAGCAGCAGATCGACAGTCCAAGAGACCCAGTACTTC	CASSRSTVQETQYF
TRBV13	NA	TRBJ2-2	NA	TGTGCCAGCAGCCTATACAGGAACACCGGGGAGCTGTTTTTT	CASSLYRNTGELFF
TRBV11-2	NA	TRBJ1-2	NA	TGTGCCAGCCTCGGGGGGTATGGCTACACCTTC	CASLGGYGYTF
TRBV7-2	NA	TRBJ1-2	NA	TGTGCCAGCAGCTTAGAGGCAGGCAGGCGAATCTATGGCTACACCTTC	CASSLEAGRRIYGYTF
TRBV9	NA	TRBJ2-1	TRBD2	TGTGCCAGCAGCGTAGCCCCTAGCGGGTCTGGGGGTGAGCAGTTCTTC	CASSVAPSGSGGEQFF
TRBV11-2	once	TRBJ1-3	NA	TGTGCCAGCAGCCTTCCGACGGGTGGGAGCTCTGGAAACACCATATATTTT	CASSLPTGGSSGNTIYF
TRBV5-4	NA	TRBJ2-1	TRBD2	TGTGCCAGCAGCCCCCCCCGGACTAGCGGGACCTACAATGAGCAGTTCTTC	CASSPPRTSGTYNEQFF